A selection of T cell receptor beta chains follows, all from one sample in a study of blood T cell repertoires in COVID-19. Sequenced by immunoSEQ multiplex PCR; TCRdb stores in-frame clones only, minus some. Here the sample spans more than 95,000 clones, 85% to 90% being singletons. The sequenced sample was peripheral blood. The receptors come from a human donor in a cohort sampled during active COVID-19. Each CDR3 is given with its conserved first and last residue. D genes are given only for firm matches. The size field is filled for only some rows; it gives once, few, many or a size class.

D	V	size	J	CDR3	DNA
NA	TRBV10-3	NA	TRBJ2-7	CATGDSSYEQYF	TGTGCCACTGGGGACTCCTCCTACGAGCAGTACTTC
TRBD1	TRBV28	NA	TRBJ1-4	CASSLPGQGNEKLFF	TGTGCCAGCAGTCTACCGGGACAGGGCAATGAAAAACTGTTTTTT
NA	TRBV18	NA	TRBJ1-5	CASSPRQIGQGEQPQHF	TGTGCCAGCTCACCACGGCAGATTGGGCAGGGCGAACAGCCCCAGCATTTT
NA	TRBV7-8	NA	TRBJ1-5	CASSLSRSNQPQHF	TGTGCCAGCAGCTTGAGTCGTTCCAATCAGCCCCAGCATTTT
TRBD1	TRBV28	NA	TRBJ1-5	CASSFSPGTGPIGMSQHF	TGTGCCAGCAGTTTCAGCCCCGGGACAGGGCCTATCGGTATGTCCCAGCATTTT
TRBD1	TRBV19	NA	TRBJ2-5	CASSDRGLKTQYF	TGTGCCAGTAGCGACAGGGGGCTGAAGACCCAGTACTTC
TRBD2	TRBV5-1	NA	TRBJ2-7	CASSSRLAGAKEQYF	TGCGCCAGCAGCTCACGACTAGCGGGAGCTAAGGAGCAGTACTTC
NA	TRBV6-5	NA	TRBJ1-1	CASRGGRNTEAFF	TGTGCCAGCAGAGGGGGTCGGAACACTGAAGCTTTCTTT
TRBD1	TRBV5-4	NA	TRBJ1-4	CASSPTRGTGQKLFF	TGTGCCAGCAGCCCGACGCGGGGGACAGGGCAGAAACTGTTTTTT
NA	TRBV27	NA	TRBJ1-4	CASIKPGELIGRAGKQLFF	TGTGCCAGCATCAAACCCGGGGAGTTAATAGGAAGGGCGGGAAAGCAACTGTTTTTT
TRBD2	TRBV4-1	NA	TRBJ2-5	CASSQVAGAETQYF	TGCGCCAGCAGCCAGGTAGCGGGAGCGGAGACCCAGTACTTC
NA	TRBV5-1	NA	TRBJ1-6	CASSLVPDSPLHF	TGCGCCAGCAGCTTGGTCCCCGATTCACCCCTCCACTTT
TRBD1	TRBV2	NA	TRBJ2-7	CASMAPRGQGDNEQYF	TGTGCCAGCATGGCCCCCCGGGGACAGGGTGACAACGAGCAGTACTTC
TRBD2	TRBV9	NA	TRBJ2-5	CASSGLAGAQETQYF	TGTGCCAGCAGCGGACTAGCGGGGGCCCAAGAGACCCAGTACTTC
NA	TRBV19	NA	TRBJ1-2	CASSALRANGYTF	TGTGCCAGTAGCGCACTGAGGGCTAATGGCTACACCTTC
NA	TRBV7-2	once	TRBJ1-1	CASSPAGTTNTEAFF	TGTGCCAGCAGCCCAGCCGGGACAACGAACACTGAAGCTTTCTTT
TRBD2	TRBV28	NA	TRBJ2-5	CASSFTLSGQETQYF	TGTGCCAGCAGTTTTACACTTAGCGGGCAAGAGACCCAGTACTTC
NA	TRBV12-3/TRBV12-4	NA	TRBJ1-2	CASSLWGNRGYTF	TGTGCCAGCAGTTTATGGGGTAACAGGGGCTACACCTTC
TRBD1	TRBV28	few	TRBJ1-6	CASRGQHPMSLHF	TGTGCCAGCAGGGGACAGCACCCTATGTCCCTCCACTTT
TRBD1	TRBV5-1	NA	TRBJ2-5	CASSSGQTQETQYF	TGCGCCAGCAGCTCGGGACAGACACAAGAGACCCAGTACTTC
TRBD2	TRBV3-1/TRBV3-2	NA	TRBJ2-1	CASSHLTSGGNEQFF	TGTGCCAGCAGCCATCTTACTAGCGGGGGGAATGAGCAGTTCTTC
NA	TRBV6-5	NA	TRBJ2-3	CASSHERADTQYF	TGTGCCAGCAGTCACGAGAGGGCAGATACGCAGTATTTT
TRBD1	TRBV5-1	NA	TRBJ2-5	CASSSGTDQETQYF	TGCGCCAGCAGCTCCGGGACAGACCAAGAGACCCAGTACTTC
NA	TRBV6-5	NA	TRBJ2-7	CASSYSGGSYEQYF	TGTGCCAGCAGTTACTCCGGGGGATCCTACGAGCAGTACTTC
NA	TRBV5-1	once	TRBJ1-2	CASSQGLSYGYTF	TGCGCCAGCAGCCAGGGTCTCAGCTATGGCTACACCTTC
TRBD1	TRBV28	NA	TRBJ1-2	CASTRQGLIYGYTF	TGTGCCAGCACTAGACAGGGATTAATTTATGGCTACACCTTC
TRBD2	TRBV9	NA	TRBJ2-1	CASSVGRAGGLNEQFF	TGTGCCAGCAGCGTAGGAAGAGCGGGGGGGCTCAATGAGCAGTTCTTC
TRBD1	TRBV27	NA	TRBJ2-5	CASSLYRGGQGPGETQYF	TGTGCCAGCAGTTTATATAGGGGGGGACAGGGGCCAGGGGAGACCCAGTACTTC
TRBD1	TRBV19	NA	TRBJ1-1	CASSGTGGTEAFF	TGTGCCAGTAGTGGGACAGGGGGCACTGAAGCTTTCTTT
TRBD2	TRBV10-2	NA	TRBJ2-1	CASSFETSGGYNEQFF	TGCGCCAGCAGTTTCGAGACTAGCGGGGGCTACAATGAGCAGTTCTTC
NA	TRBV29-1	once	TRBJ2-7	CSVDGGGAGQYF	TGCAGCGTTGATGGAGGGGGCGCGGGGCAGTACTTC
NA	TRBV14	NA	TRBJ2-6	CASSPRPGSGANVLTF	TGTGCCAGCAGCCCGAGGCCCGGCTCTGGGGCCAACGTCCTGACTTTC